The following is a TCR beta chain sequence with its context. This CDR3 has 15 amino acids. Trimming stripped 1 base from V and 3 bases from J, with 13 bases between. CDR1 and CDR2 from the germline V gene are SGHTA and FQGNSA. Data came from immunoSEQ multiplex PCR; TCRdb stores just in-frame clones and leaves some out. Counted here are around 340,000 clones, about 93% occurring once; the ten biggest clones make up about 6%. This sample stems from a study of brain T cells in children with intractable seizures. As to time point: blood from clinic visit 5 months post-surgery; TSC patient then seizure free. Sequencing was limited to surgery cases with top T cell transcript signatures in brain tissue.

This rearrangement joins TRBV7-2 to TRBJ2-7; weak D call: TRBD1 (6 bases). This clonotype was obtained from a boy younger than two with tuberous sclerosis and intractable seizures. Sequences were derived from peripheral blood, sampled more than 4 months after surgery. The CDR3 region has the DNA TGTGCCAGCAGCTTAGGTGGCAGGGGCCACTACGAGCAGTACTTC. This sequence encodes CASSLGGRGHYEQYF.